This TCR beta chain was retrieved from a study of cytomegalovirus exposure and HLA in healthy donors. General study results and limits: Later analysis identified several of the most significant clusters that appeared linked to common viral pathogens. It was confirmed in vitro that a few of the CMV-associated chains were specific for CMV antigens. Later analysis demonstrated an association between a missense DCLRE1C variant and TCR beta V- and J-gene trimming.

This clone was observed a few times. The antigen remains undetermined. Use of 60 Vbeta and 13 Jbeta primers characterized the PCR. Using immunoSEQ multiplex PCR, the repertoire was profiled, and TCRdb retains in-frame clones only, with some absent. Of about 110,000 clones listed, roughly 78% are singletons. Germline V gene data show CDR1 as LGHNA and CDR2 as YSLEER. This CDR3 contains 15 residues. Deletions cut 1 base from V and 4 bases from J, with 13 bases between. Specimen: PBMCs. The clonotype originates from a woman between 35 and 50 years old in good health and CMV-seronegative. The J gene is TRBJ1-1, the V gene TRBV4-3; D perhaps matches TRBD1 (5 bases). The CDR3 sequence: CASSQGRRAPTEAFF. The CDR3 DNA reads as TGCGCCAGCAGCCAAGGGCGCAGGGCGCCCACTGAAGCTTTCTTT.